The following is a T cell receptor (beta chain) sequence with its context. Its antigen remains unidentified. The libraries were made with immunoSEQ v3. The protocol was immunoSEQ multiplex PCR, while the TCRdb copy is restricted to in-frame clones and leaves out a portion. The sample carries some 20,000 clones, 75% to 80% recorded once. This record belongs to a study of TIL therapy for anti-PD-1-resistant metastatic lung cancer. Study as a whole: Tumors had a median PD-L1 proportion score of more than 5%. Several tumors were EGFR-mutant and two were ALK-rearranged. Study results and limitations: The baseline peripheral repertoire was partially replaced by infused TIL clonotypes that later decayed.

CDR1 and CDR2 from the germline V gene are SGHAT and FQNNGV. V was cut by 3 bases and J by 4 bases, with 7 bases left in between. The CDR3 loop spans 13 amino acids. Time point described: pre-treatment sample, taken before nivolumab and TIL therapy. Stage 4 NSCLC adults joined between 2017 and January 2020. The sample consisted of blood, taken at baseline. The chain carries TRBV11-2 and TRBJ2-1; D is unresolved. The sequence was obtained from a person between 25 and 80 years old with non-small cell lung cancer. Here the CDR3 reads CASSFSGYNEQFF. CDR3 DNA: TGTGCCAGCAGCTTTTCTGGTTACAATGAGCAGTTCTTC. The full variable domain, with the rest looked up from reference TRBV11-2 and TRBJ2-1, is EAGVAQSPRYKIIEKRQSVAFWCNPISGHATLYWYQQILGQGPKLLIQFQNNGVVDDSQLPKDRFSAERLKGVDSTLKIQPAKLEDSAVYLCASSFSGYNEQFFGPGTRLTVL.